These 6 T cell receptor beta chains came from one sample sequenced in a study of vaccination and CD4 T cells after COVID-19. Sequencing of the DNA from cultured CD4+ T cells was carried out with the Oncomine TCR Beta short-read assay. TCRdb re-called the PCR reads with MiXCR, one entry per CDR3 protein. The sample includes fewer than 20,000 distinct CDR3 sequences, approximately 49% of them seen just once. The antigens for these receptors are not known. Sample treatment: roughly 10-day PBMC culture with coronavirus spike peptide pools or control peptides (ViraFEST assay). The source material was CD4+ T cells from blood, cultured in vitro. These receptors were taken from a human donor who had recovered from COVID-19.

The chain employs TRBV7-9 and TRBJ2-7, with a weak D call TRBD1 (5 bases). CDR1 is SEHNR, CDR2 FQNEAQ, per germline (reference sequence). Trimming shortened V by 7 bases and J by 6 bases, and 16 bases separated the two germline ends. The CDR3 extends over 13 amino acids. The CDR3 reads CASTPQGQFEQYF. In DNA, the CDR3 is TGTGCCAGCACCCCCCAGGGCCAGTTCGAGCAGTACTTC.

This clonotype has a handful of counts. This chain uses TRBV15 with TRBJ1-2; 9 positions match TRBD1. Trimming cost V 3 bases and J 8 bases; bases outside gene matches: 10. Per the germline V gene, CDR1 is LNHNV and CDR2 is YYDKDF (reference sequence). This CDR3 comprises 15 residues. CDR3 residues: CATSRTGQGVYGYTF. The CDR3 region has the DNA TGTGCCACCAGCAGGACGGGACAGGGAGTTTACGGCTACACCTTC.

The rearrangement joins TRBV18 to TRBJ1-1; D remains unclear. V lost 2 bases and J 1 base, leaving 11 bases between the germline ends. CDR1 KGHSH and CDR2 LQKENI come from the germline V gene. The CDR3 runs to 15 residues. DNA for the CDR3: TGTGCCAGCTCACCATCGGCGGCCCCGAACACTGAAGCTTTCTTT. Its protein product is CASSPSAAPNTEAFF.

This clonotype occurred a few times. J is TRBJ1-2 and V is TRBV6-5; 7 bases fit TRBD1. The V and J ends lost 0 bases and 4 bases, in that order; junction bases with no gene match: 5. This CDR3 contains 15 residues. The germline V gene has CDR1 MNHEY and CDR2 SVGAGI. CDR3 bases: TGTGCCAGCAGTTACTCGACAGGGAAAGTCTATGGCTACACCTTC. It is translated as CASSYSTGKVYGYTF.

V and J are TRBV6-2 or TRBV6-3 and TRBJ2-7, with 9 bases lining up with TRBD2. The CDR3 is made up of 14 amino acids. The V gene's germline CDR1 is MNHEY and CDR2 SVGEGT. Trimming took 2 bases from V and 2 from J; bases not matched to a gene: 1. CDR3 bases: TGTGCCAGCAGTTACGGCGGGGGGGCCTACGAGCAGTACTTC. Protein sequence: CASSYGGGAYEQYF.

This clonotype was seen only a few times. The gene calls are TRBV20-1 and TRBJ1-2; D is perhaps TRBD1 (5 bases). This CDR3 contains 13 residues. Deletions cut 6 bases from V and 4 bases from J, with 15 bases between. CDR1 and CDR2 (germline): DFQATT, SNEGSKA (reference sequence). CDR3 residues: CSASLDGGYGYTF. The CDR3 nucleotides read TGCAGTGCATCCCTAGACGGGGGCTATGGCTACACCTTC.